This record looks at one TCR beta chain sequence and its context. Its antigen is not identified. All the donors were Caucasian adults who lived in Nashville, Tennessee. Measured with immunoSEQ multiplex PCR; TCRdb has only the in-frame clones, and not every one. This sample carries roughly 680,000 clones, 55% to 80% of them seen once, and the ten largest clones take over 1.5%. The data originate from a study of shared clonotypes between healthy human individuals. The germline gives CDR1 MDHEN, CDR2 SYDVKM. J lost 6 bases, V lost 7 bases, and 6 bases had no gene match. The CDR3 totals 13 residues. Overall study results and limits: As a rule, naive subsets had a larger estimated richness than memory subsets.

The TCR sequence derives from a woman under 40 in good health. The sample was memory CD4+ T cells sorted from blood. The subset is: CD45RA-negative fraction. The J gene is TRBJ2-4, the V gene TRBV28; TRBD2 aligns across 7 bases. Written as DNA, the CDR3 is TGTGCCAGCATCAATTCGGGGGGAAACATTCAGTACTTC. Translating it yields CASINSGGNIQYF.